Presented here are 10 T cell receptor beta chains from one specimen sequenced in a study of T cell repertoires in cytomegalovirus infection. From the reads, TCRdb called clonotypes with MiXCR, one entry per CDR3 protein. The table includes fewer than 850,000 distinct CDR3 sequences, under 35% detected once. These receptors' antigens are unknown. The starting material was cultured CD8+ T cells from PBMCs, obtained from culture after CMV antigen stimulation. These receptors were obtained from a human donor in good health (CMV status not recorded). Some clones in this sample may be carry-over from other donors' samples.

This clonotype was observed at least ten times. V is TRBV20-1 and J is TRBJ1-4; unclear D gene. The CDR3 is made up of 13 amino acids. The germline V and J ends were trimmed by 4 bases and 7 bases, with 13 bases remaining between them. Germline V CDR1 and CDR2: DFQATT, SNEGSKA (reference sequence). CDR3 sequence (DNA): TGCAGTGCTAAGAGAAGGGTTGGTGAAAAACTGTTTTTT. Encoded protein: CSAKRRVGEKLFF.

The chain combines TRBV19 with TRBJ2-7; D remains ambiguous. Germline loops: CDR1 LNHDA, CDR2 SQIVND (reference sequence). This CDR3 has 12 residues. V lost 1 base and J lost 5, with 6 bases in between. The CDR3 loop is CASSIVGHEQYF. Here the CDR3 DNA reads TGTGCCAGTAGTATAGTGGGCCACGAGCAGTACTTC.

This clonotype was observed many times. In nucleotides, the CDR3 is TGTGCCAGCAGCTTAGAAGATGAGCAGTTCTTC. This sequence encodes CASSLEDEQFF. The gene calls are TRBV7-2 and TRBJ2-1; no reliable D call. This CDR3 has 11 residues. From germline, CDR1 is SGHTA and CDR2 FQGNSA. V was shortened by 1 base and J by 8 bases, with 3 bases between the two germline ends.

The chain carries TRBV19 and TRBJ1-3; D not resolved. Germline V gene data show CDR1 as LNHDA and CDR2 as SQIVND (reference sequence). V lost 8 bases and J lost 0, with 17 bases in between. The CDR3 consists of 16 residues. The CDR3 reads CASFGRSPHSGNTIYF. The CDR3 nucleotides read TGTGCCAGTTTTGGACGTTCGCCCCACTCTGGAAACACCATATATTTT.

Of note for this clonotype: A much more abundant neighbour one base away suggests this may be a read error. The J gene is TRBJ1-2, the V gene TRBV6-2 or TRBV6-3; perhaps TRBD1 as D (5 bases). From germline, CDR1 is MNHEY and CDR2 SVGEGT. This CDR3 has 15 amino acids. Deletions cut 6 bases from V and 2 bases from J, with 16 bases between. The DNA of the CDR3 is TGTGCCAGCAGAACCGGACGGGAGGGGAACTATGGCTACACCTTC. Its protein is CASRTGREGNYGYTF.

This clonotype has just a few counts. The chain uses TRBV27 and TRBJ2-1; weak D call: TRBD1 (5 bases). V lost 3 bases and J 5 bases, leaving 17 bases between the germline ends. The CDR3 contains 16 residues. Looked up from germline, CDR1 is MNHEY and CDR2 is SMNVEV (reference sequence). The CDR3 DNA reads TGTGCCAGCAGTTTTCTTCCAGGGCGCGGTGACAATGAGCAGTTCTTC. Its translation is CASSFLPGRGDNEQFF.

The rearrangement uses TRBV7-6 and TRBJ1-4; D gene uncertain. The germline V gene has CDR1 SGHVS and CDR2 FNYEAQ. The CDR3 is 16 residues long. With 4 bases removed from V and 4 bases from J, the gap between germline ends came to 16 bases. This CDR3 is CASSSPRRGNNEKLFF. Written as DNA, the CDR3 is TGTGCCAGCAGCTCCCCCCGGAGAGGGAATAATGAAAAACTGTTTTTT.

The chain links TRBV27 to TRBJ1-2; 12 bases agree with TRBD1. The V gene end was trimmed by 5 bases and the J gene end by 1 base; junction bases not matched to a gene: 14. The CDR3 extends over 19 amino acids. CDR1 is MNHEY and CDR2 is SMNVEV in the germline V gene (reference sequence). CDR3 DNA: TGTGCCAGCAGTCACCAACATCCGGGACAGGGGGCAATTAACTATGGCTACACCTTC. It translates to CASSHQHPGQGAINYGYTF.

In its sample, this clonotype was seen many times. J is TRBJ1-6 and V is TRBV7-9; D unresolved. Trimming shortened V by 3 bases and J by 5 bases, and 17 bases separated the two germline ends. CDR3 size: 17 residues. Germline values: CDR1 SEHNR, CDR2 FQNEAQ (reference sequence). CDR3 protein: CASSFPQINYNNSPLHF. As DNA, the CDR3 is TGTGCCAGCAGCTTCCCCCAGATAAACTATAATAATTCACCCCTCCACTTT.

This CDR3 reads CASSVDGQPQHF. In nucleotides, the CDR3 is TGTGCCAGCAGCGTAGACGGTCAGCCCCAGCATTTT. The V call is TRBV9, the J call TRBJ1-5, with D uncertain. Trimming shortened V by 0 bases and J by 6 bases, and 4 bases separated the two germline ends. The CDR3 sequence is 12 residues long. Germline CDR1 and CDR2: SGDLS and YYNGEE.